This TCR beta chain was identified during a study of blood T cells in healthy people across ages. This clonotype was detected ten times or more. A second PCR, run for roughly 7 to 11 cycles, used a sample-barcoded 5' primer plus a J-beta primer mix. Each single sample gave us at least 3 million CDR3-containing paired-end reads. TCRdb reanalysed the 5' RACE reads using MiXCR and keeps one entry per CDR3 protein. The sample includes about 1.6 million distinct CDR3 sequences, roughly 32% of them seen just once. V lost 6 bases to trimming and J lost 8 bases, with 10 bases between them. Germline assignment: CDR1 ENHRY and CDR2 SYGVKD. The CDR3 extends over 12 amino acids.

This sequence originates from a woman younger than 45 in good health. The chain employs TRBV10-3 and TRBJ1-4; D is undetermined. The sequenced material came from blood. The CDR3 protein is CAIRDTGEKLFF. CDR3 nucleotide sequence: TGTGCCATCAGAGACACGGGGGAAAAACTGTTTTTT.